This is a list of T cell receptor beta chains from one sample in a study of blood T cell repertoires in COVID-19. TCRdb keeps only in-frame clones here, not all; method: immunoSEQ multiplex PCR. The data show under 50,000 clones, about 90% seen once. Sequenced material: peripheral blood. The source of these receptors is a human donor in a cohort sampled during active COVID-19. CDR3s include the opening cysteine and the closing phenylalanine or tryptophan. A D gene is named only where the DNA matches it firmly. Size tells how often a clone was seen (once, few, many) or the class of an expanded clone, and some rows leave it out.

V	D	J	size	DNA	CDR3
TRBV4-1	NA	TRBJ1-4	NA	TGCGCCAGCAGCCAACATGGAGAACGTGAAAAACTGTTTTTT	CASSQHGEREKLFF
TRBV27	TRBD2	TRBJ2-7	NA	TGTGCCAGCTCCTGGGGACTAGCGGGAGTCGGTAGATCCTACGAGCAGTACTTC	CASSWGLAGVGRSYEQYF
TRBV6-5	TRBD1	TRBJ2-1	NA	TGTGCCAGCACCCCCGGACAGGGTCCGAATCGGTTCTTC	CASTPGQGPNRFF
TRBV27	NA	TRBJ2-7	once	TGTGCCAGCAGCTCCGGAGTTAGCTACGAGCAGTACTTC	CASSSGVSYEQYF
TRBV5-1	TRBD1	TRBJ2-5	NA	TGCGCCAGCAGCTTGGCAGGGGGCAGGGAAGAGACCCAGTACTTC	CASSLAGGREETQYF
TRBV18	NA	TRBJ2-7	NA	TGTGCCAGCTCACCACTCCAGGATTCGTCCTACGAGCAGTACTTC	CASSPLQDSSYEQYF
TRBV29-1	NA	TRBJ1-1	NA	TGCAGCGTTGAAGAGGCGGAAGGGGCTGAAGCTTTCTTT	CSVEEAEGAEAFF
TRBV9	NA	TRBJ1-2	NA	TGTGCCAGCAGCGGAACTGGACAGTCCCTTCGCACCTTC	CASSGTGQSLRTF
TRBV12-3/TRBV12-4	NA	TRBJ1-2	NA	TGTGCCAGCAGTTCAAACTATGGCTACACCTTC	CASSSNYGYTF
TRBV7-7	TRBD1	TRBJ2-3	NA	TGTGCCAGCAGCCCGGGACAGGGGGCGGCAGATACGCAGTATTTT	CASSPGQGAADTQYF
TRBV7-2	NA	TRBJ1-5	NA	TGTGCCAGCAGCTTAACCAGTTATAGCAATCAGCCCCAGCATTTT	CASSLTSYSNQPQHF
TRBV10-1	NA	TRBJ2-1	NA	TGCGCCAGCAGTTTCGACAATGAGCAGTTCTTC	CASSFDNEQFF
TRBV6-5	NA	TRBJ2-7	NA	TGTGCCAGCAGTCCCCGTAGCCCTCCCTACGAGCAGTACTTC	CASSPRSPPYEQYF
TRBV27	NA	TRBJ1-4	NA	TGTGCCAGCAGTTCGCTTACTCAGGGTTCTAGGGAAAAACTGTTTTTT	CASSSLTQGSREKLFF
TRBV18	TRBD2	TRBJ2-5	NA	TGTGCCAGCTCACCAGTCGGGAGGGAAGAGACCCAGTACTTC	CASSPVGREETQYF
TRBV5-1	TRBD1	TRBJ1-1	NA	TGCGCCAGCAGCTTGGTGCAGGGGGCGACTGAAGCTTTCTTT	CASSLVQGATEAFF
TRBV4-3	NA	TRBJ1-3	NA	TGCGCCAGCAGCCATGGCGGCGGGAGGCCTGAGAGGAACACCATATATTTT	CASSHGGGRPERNTIYF
TRBV27	NA	TRBJ2-7	NA	TGTGCCAGCAGTTCTCAGACATTACGATCCTACGAGCAGTACTTC	CASSSQTLRSYEQYF